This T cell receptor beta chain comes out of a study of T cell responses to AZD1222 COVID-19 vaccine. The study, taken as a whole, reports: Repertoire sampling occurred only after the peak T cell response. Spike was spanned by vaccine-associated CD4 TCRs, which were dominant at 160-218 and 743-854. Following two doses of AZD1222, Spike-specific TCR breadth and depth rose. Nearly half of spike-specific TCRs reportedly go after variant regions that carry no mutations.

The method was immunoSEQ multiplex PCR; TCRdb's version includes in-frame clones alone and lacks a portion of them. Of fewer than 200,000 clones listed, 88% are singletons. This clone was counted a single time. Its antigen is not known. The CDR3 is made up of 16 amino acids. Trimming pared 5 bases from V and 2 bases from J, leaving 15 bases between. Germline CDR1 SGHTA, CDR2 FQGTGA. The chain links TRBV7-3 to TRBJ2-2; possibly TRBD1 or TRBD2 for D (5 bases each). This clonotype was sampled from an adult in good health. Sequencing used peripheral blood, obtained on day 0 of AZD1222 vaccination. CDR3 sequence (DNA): TGTGCCAGCAGCCTAGGGACGCAGGGAAACACCGGGGAGCTGTTTTTT. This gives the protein CASSLGTQGNTGELFF.